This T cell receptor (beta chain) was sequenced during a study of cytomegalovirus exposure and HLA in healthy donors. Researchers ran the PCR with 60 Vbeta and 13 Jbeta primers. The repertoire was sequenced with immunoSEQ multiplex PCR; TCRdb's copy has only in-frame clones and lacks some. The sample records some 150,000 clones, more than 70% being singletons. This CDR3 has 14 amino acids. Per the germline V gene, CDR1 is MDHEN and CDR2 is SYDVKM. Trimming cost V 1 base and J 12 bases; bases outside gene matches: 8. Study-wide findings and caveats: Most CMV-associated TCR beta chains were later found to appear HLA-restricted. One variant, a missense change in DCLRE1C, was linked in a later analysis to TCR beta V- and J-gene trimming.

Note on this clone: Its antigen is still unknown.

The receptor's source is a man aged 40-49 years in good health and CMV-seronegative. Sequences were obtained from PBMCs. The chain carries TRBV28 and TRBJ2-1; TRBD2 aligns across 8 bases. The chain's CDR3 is CASSLFSGGTRQFF. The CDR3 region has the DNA TGTGCCAGCAGTTTATTTTCGGGGGGGACAAGGCAGTTCTTC.